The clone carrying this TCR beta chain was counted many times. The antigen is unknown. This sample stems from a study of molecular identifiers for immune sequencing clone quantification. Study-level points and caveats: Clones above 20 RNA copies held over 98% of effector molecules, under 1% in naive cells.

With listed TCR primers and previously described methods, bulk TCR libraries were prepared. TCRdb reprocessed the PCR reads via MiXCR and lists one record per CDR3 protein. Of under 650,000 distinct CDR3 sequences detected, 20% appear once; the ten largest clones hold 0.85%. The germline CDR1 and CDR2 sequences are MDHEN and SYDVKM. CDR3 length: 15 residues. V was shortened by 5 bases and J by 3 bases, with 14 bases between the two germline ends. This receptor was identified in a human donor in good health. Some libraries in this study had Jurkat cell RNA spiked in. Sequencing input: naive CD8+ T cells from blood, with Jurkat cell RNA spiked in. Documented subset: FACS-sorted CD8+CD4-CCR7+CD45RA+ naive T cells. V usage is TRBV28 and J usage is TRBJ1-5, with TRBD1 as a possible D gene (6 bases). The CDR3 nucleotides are TGTGCCAGCAGTCTACCCGGGACACCCAATCAGCCCCAGCATTTT. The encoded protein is CASSLPGTPNQPQHF.